The rows below give T cell receptor beta chains drawn from one sample of a study of blood T cell repertoires in COVID-19. Repertoires were generated with immunoSEQ multiplex PCR, while TCRdb's copy carries only in-frame clones and drops some. The table records about 180,000 clones, 85% of them present only once. The sequencing sample was made of peripheral blood. The receptors shown here come from a person aged 70 to 85 with COVID-19, enrolled during active disease. The CDR3 runs from the conserved cysteine through the conserved F or W. A D gene is named only where the DNA matches it firmly. Expanded clones are given a class, and other clones once, few, many or no size at all.

>TRBJ1-1|TRBV6-2/TRBV6-3|.|.
TGTGCCAGCAGTTACTCGGCCACCCTTGAAGCTTTCTTT
CASSYSATLEAFF
>TRBJ1-1|TRBV6-1|.|TRBD1
TGTGCCAGCAGTGAACGCCAGGGGGGGAACACTGAAGCTTTCTTT
CASSERQGGNTEAFF
>TRBJ1-1|TRBV15|.|.
TGTGCCACCAGCAGAGAAGGCAGGGACACTGAAGCTTTCTTT
CATSREGRDTEAFF
>TRBJ1-1|TRBV3-1/TRBV3-2|.|.
TGTGCCAGCACCCGACAGGACATTATTGCTGAAGCTTTCTTT
CASTRQDIIAEAFF
>TRBJ2-7|TRBV6-2/TRBV6-3|.|TRBD1
TGTGCCAGCAGTTACGCGAGAAACTTCCGGGACAGGGGCACCTACGAGCAGTACTTC
CASSYARNFRDRGTYEQYF
>TRBJ2-7|TRBV27|.|.
TGTGCCAGCAGTTCCTCAGGGGCCTACGAGCAGTACTTC
CASSSSGAYEQYF
>TRBJ1-2|TRBV6-2/TRBV6-3|.|.
TGTGCCAGCAGTACACCCCCAACCCATGGCTACACCTTC
CASSTPPTHGYTF
>TRBJ2-7|TRBV3-1/TRBV3-2|.|TRBD2
TGTGCCAGCAGTACAGGACTAGGAGTATACGAGCAGTACTTC
CASSTGLGVYEQYF
>TRBJ2-2|TRBV6-6|.|.
TGTGCCAGCTGGGTGGGGGGATTAAGTACCGGGGAGCTGTTTTTT
CASWVGGLSTGELFF
>TRBJ2-1|TRBV29-1|.|.
TGCAGCGTGAACGACGGGACTTATGAGCAGTTCTTC
CSVNDGTYEQFF
>TRBJ2-7|TRBV28|.|TRBD2
TGTGCCAGCAGTCTCCCCCCGGCGGGAGATCCCTACGAGCAGTACTTC
CASSLPPAGDPYEQYF
>TRBJ1-1|TRBV11-2|.|.
TGTGCCAGCAGCTGGGGCAGGGACACTGAAGCTTTCTTT
CASSWGRDTEAFF
>TRBJ2-1|TRBV19|.|.
TGTGCCAGTGCCAGGGGTGGGAATGAGCAGTTCTTC
CASARGGNEQFF
>TRBJ1-4|TRBV6-2/TRBV6-3|once|.
TGTGCCAGCAGTTATTGGGGCGAAAAACTGTTTTTT
CASSYWGEKLFF
>TRBJ2-7|TRBV27|.|TRBD2
TGTGCCAGCAGAGGACTAGCGGGAGGCGCCTACGAGCAGTACTTC
CASRGLAGGAYEQYF
>TRBJ1-2|TRBV12-3/TRBV12-4|few|.
TGTGCCAGCAGTTTAAGCAGGGGCTATGGCTACACCTTC
CASSLSRGYGYTF
>TRBJ2-7|TRBV5-5|.|TRBD2
TGTGCCAGCAGAACTAGCGGTTTCTCCTACGAGCAGTACTTC
CASRTSGFSYEQYF
>TRBJ1-5|TRBV27|few|TRBD1
TGTGCCAGCAGTCCCCTGACAGGGAAATCGAGTAGCAATCAGCCCCAGCATTTT
CASSPLTGKSSSNQPQHF
>TRBJ2-6|TRBV6-6|.|.
TGTGCCAGCAGTTTAGGGGCCTCCTCAGGGGTCCTGACTTTC
CASSLGASSGVLTF
>TRBJ2-1|TRBV2|.|TRBD1
TGTGCCAGCAAGTTAGAAACAGGGGCAGACAATGAGCAGTTCTTC
CASKLETGADNEQFF
>TRBJ1-2|TRBV4-3|.|.
TGCGCCAGCAGCCAAGGCCCAGGTCGCTACACCTTC
CASSQGPGRYTF
>TRBJ2-5|TRBV28|.|TRBD1
TGTGCCAGCACGGAGCGGAGACAGGGGAGGGAGACCCAGTACTTC
CASTERRQGRETQYF
>TRBJ2-1|TRBV6-2/TRBV6-3|.|TRBD2
TGTGCCAGCAGTTACTCTGGGGGACTAGCCCTTATCGCTTCAATTGAGCAGTTCTTC
CASSYSGGLALIASIEQFF
>TRBJ2-1|TRBV29-1|.|.
TGCAGCGGCACGTTAATACAGGGCGATGAGCAGTTCTTC
CSGTLIQGDEQFF
>TRBJ1-1|TRBV12-5|.|.
TGTGCTAGTGGTCCAACTACACCGAACACTGAAGCTTTCTTT
CASGPTTPNTEAFF
>TRBJ1-2|TRBV14|once|.
TGTGCCAGCAGCCAAGAAGAGGGAGGCTATGGCTACACCTTC
CASSQEEGGYGYTF
>TRBJ1-2|TRBV2|.|TRBD1
TGTGCCAGCAGCAGGACAGGAACTTATGGCTACACCTTC
CASSRTGTYGYTF
>TRBJ1-1|TRBV11-2|.|TRBD1
TGTGCCAGCAGCCGAGGGGGCCTCAACACTGAAGCTTTCTTT
CASSRGGLNTEAFF
>TRBJ2-7|TRBV4-3|.|TRBD2
TGCGCCAGCAGCCATCTGGCGGGAGCCTCCTACGAGCAGTACTTC
CASSHLAGASYEQYF
>TRBJ1-5|TRBV28|.|.
TGTGCCAGCAGTTTTGGACAGAATAATCAGCCCCAGCATTTT
CASSFGQNNQPQHF
>TRBJ1-6|TRBV28|few|.
TGTGCCATTACAGGGCGGTGGGGTTCACCCCTCCACTTT
CAITGRWGSPLHF
>TRBJ2-5|TRBV3-1/TRBV3-2|.|.
TGTGCCAGCAGCCAGGGGGGTCAAGAGACCCAGTACTTC
CASSQGGQETQYF
>TRBJ1-2|TRBV5-1|.|.
TGCGCCAGCAGCTTCAGTTCAGGCTCCTATGGCTACACCTTC
CASSFSSGSYGYTF
>TRBJ2-7|TRBV2|few|.
TGTGCCAGCGGGGACTCCAATTCCTACGAGCAGTACTTC
CASGDSNSYEQYF
>TRBJ1-5|TRBV15|.|TRBD1
TGTGCCACCAGCAGAGATGACAGGGGTGGCAATCAGCCCCAGCATTTT
CATSRDDRGGNQPQHF
>TRBJ2-7|TRBV10-3|.|TRBD1
TGTGCCATCAGGGGGGACAGGGGAGACGAGCAGTACTTC
CAIRGDRGDEQYF
>TRBJ1-2|TRBV7-2|.|TRBD1
TGTGCCAGCAGCTTGGGCGACAGGGTTGTCTATGGCTACACCTTC
CASSLGDRVVYGYTF
>TRBJ1-4|TRBV9|once|.
TGTGCCAGCAGTACAGCCAGGGGAACTAATGAAAAACTGTTTTTT
CASSTARGTNEKLFF
>TRBJ1-3|TRBV4-3|once|.
TGCGCCAGCAGCCCCCAGGGCAGCTACTCTGGAAACACCATATATTTT
CASSPQGSYSGNTIYF
>TRBJ2-7|TRBV6-6|.|.
TGTGCCAGCAGTGACCGGGACACCTCCTACGAGCAGTACTTC
CASSDRDTSYEQYF
>TRBJ2-1|TRBV20-1|.|.
TGCAGTGCTAGTGAGCCAGGGATTAGCGGCAATGAGCAGTTCTTC
CSASEPGISGNEQFF
>TRBJ1-4|TRBV5-1|.|TRBD1
TGCGCCAGCAGCTCCTTACCTCAGGGGGCCCTGGATGAAAAACTGTTTTTT
CASSSLPQGALDEKLFF
>TRBJ1-1|TRBV20-1|.|.
TGCAGTGCTACACAGAACACCGAAGCTTTCTTT
CSATQNTEAFF
>TRBJ2-7|TRBV2|.|TRBD1
TGTGCCACCACGGACCGGACAGGGGTAGGAGAGCAGTACTTC
CATTDRTGVGEQYF
>TRBJ2-5|TRBV7-2|.|TRBD2
TGTGCCAGCAGCCCCCGGACTAGCGGGGCGGGTGGAACCCAGTACTTC
CASSPRTSGAGGTQYF
>TRBJ1-1|TRBV27|.|TRBD1
TGTGCCACTCCGCAGGGGGCAGGCACTGAAGCTTTCTTT
CATPQGAGTEAFF
>TRBJ2-7|TRBV5-5|.|TRBD2
TGTGCCAGCAGCTTGGGTAGGCTAGCGGGTCCCTACGAGCAGTACTTC
CASSLGRLAGPYEQYF
>TRBJ2-3|TRBV7-8|.|.
TGTGCCAGCAGCTTAGGTGTAGGGGTCAACACAGATACGCAGTATTTT
CASSLGVGVNTDTQYF
>TRBJ1-5|TRBV5-6|.|.
TGTGCCAGCAGCTTTCAGGGAGGAATTCAGCCCCAGCATTTT
CASSFQGGIQPQHF
>TRBJ2-1|TRBV13|.|TRBD2
TGTGCCAGCAGCTTATATGGGACTAGCCTGTTCGGTGAGCAGTTCTTC
CASSLYGTSLFGEQFF
>TRBJ1-2|TRBV5-4|few|TRBD1
TGTGCCAGCAGCCCTGGGAAGATCCGGGACAGTCCGCCGGGATACACCTTC
CASSPGKIRDSPPGYTF
>TRBJ1-6|TRBV30|.|.
TGTGCCTGGAGCGCTCCCCCAAAGGTTCTCAGGTCACCCCTCCACTTT
CAWSAPPKVLRSPLHF
>TRBJ2-1|TRBV18|.|TRBD2
TGTGCCAGCTCACCTCGCCTCGGACTAGCGGGGGTGGCTTCCTACAATGAGCAGTTCTTC
CASSPRLGLAGVASYNEQFF
>TRBJ2-7|TRBV2|.|.
TGTGCCAGCAGTCCCCCCGTAGCAGCTCCCGAGCAGTACTTC
CASSPPVAAPEQYF
>TRBJ1-2|TRBV28|once|.
TGTGCCAGCAGTTTACAGACTAACTATGGCTACACCTTC
CASSLQTNYGYTF